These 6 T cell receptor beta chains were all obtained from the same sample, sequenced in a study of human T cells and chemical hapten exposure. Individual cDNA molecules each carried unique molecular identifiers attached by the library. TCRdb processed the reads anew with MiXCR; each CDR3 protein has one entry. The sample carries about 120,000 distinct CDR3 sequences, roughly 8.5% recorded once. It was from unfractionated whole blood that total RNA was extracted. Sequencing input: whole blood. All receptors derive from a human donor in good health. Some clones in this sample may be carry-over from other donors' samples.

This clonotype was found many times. This CDR3 reads CASSRKTGTTNEKLFF. CDR3 sequence (DNA): TGTGCCAGCAGCCGAAAGACAGGCACAACTAATGAAAAACTGTTTTTT. The V and J genes are TRBV7-9 and TRBJ1-4, with D possibly matching TRBD1 (6 bases). Germline CDR1 SEHNR, CDR2 FQNEAQ (reference sequence). The ends were cut back, 5 bases at V and 0 bases at J, with 13 bases in the middle. The CDR3 has 16 residues.

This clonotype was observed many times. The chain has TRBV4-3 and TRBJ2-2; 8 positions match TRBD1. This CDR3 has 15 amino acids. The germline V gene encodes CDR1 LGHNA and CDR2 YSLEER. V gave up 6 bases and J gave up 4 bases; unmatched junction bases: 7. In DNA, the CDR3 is TGCGCCAGCAGACAGGGGGTGGGGGGCACCGGGGAGCTGTTTTTT. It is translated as CASRQGVGGTGELFF.

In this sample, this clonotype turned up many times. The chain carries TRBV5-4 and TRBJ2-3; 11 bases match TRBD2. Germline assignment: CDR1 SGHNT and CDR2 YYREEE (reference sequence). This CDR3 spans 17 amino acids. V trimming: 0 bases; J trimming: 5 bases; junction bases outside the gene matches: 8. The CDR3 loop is CASSLEPLAGGRDTQYF. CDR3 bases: TGTGCCAGCAGCTTGGAACCGCTAGCGGGAGGCAGAGATACGCAGTATTTT. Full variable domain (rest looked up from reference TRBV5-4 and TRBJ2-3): ETGVTQSPTHLIKTRGQQVTLRCSSQSGHNTVSWYQQALGQGPQFIFQYYREEENGRGNFPPRFSGLQFPNYSSELNVNALELDDSALYLCASSLEPLAGGRDTQYFGPGTRLTVL.

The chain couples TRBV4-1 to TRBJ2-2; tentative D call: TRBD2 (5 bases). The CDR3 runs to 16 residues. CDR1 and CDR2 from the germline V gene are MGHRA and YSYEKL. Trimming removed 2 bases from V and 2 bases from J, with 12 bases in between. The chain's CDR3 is CASSQYASGNTGELFF. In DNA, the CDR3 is TGCGCCAGCAGCCAATATGCCAGCGGAAACACCGGGGAGCTGTTTTTT.

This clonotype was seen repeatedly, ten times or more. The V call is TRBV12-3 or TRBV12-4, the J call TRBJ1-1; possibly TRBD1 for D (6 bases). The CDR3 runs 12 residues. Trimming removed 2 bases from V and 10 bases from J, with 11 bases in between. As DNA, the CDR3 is TGTGCCAGCAGTTTATCCCAGGGGTTAGCTTTCTTT. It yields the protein CASSLSQGLAFF.

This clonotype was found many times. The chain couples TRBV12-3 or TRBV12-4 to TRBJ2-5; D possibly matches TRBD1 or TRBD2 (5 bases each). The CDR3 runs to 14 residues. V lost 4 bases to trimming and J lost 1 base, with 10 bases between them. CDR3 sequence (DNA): TGTGCCAGCAGTTCCCAAGGGACCCAAGAGACCCAGTACTTC. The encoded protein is CASSSQGTQETQYF.